This record covers a single TCR beta chain. Every sample had a minimum of 6 million PBMCs isolated. Combining a sample-barcoded 5' primer with a J-beta primer mix, a second PCR ran for roughly 7 to 12 cycles. Each CDR3 protein is one row after TCRdb ran MiXCR on the 5' RACE reads. The sample lists hundreds of thousands of distinct CDR3 sequences, 52% occurring once. This sample was taken from a study of blood T cells in healthy people across ages. J was trimmed by 5 bases and V by 3 bases; bases with no gene match: 9. Germline V gene data show CDR1 as MRHNA and CDR2 as SNTAGT. This CDR3 comprises 16 residues.

The source material was blood. The chain couples TRBV6-4 to TRBJ2-4; 8 bases match TRBD1. The receptor was isolated from a man aged 55 to 70 in good health. CDR3 loop: CASSERQGREENIQYF. DNA for the CDR3: TGTGCCAGCAGTGAGCGACAGGGGAGAGAGGAAAACATTCAGTACTTC.